These 20 T cell receptor beta chains were all obtained from the same sample, sequenced in a study of early T cells in non-severe SARS-CoV-2 infection. Each CDR3 protein is one row after TCRdb ran MiXCR on the 5' RACE reads. The data hold approximately 74,000 distinct CDR3 sequences, with 11% to 15% observed a single time. What was sequenced was whole blood. The receptors derive from an adult who was a healthcare worker with PCR-confirmed SARS-CoV-2 infection or an uninfected control (not recorded which).

J is TRBJ2-6 and V is TRBV20-1; no definite D call. The V end was cut by 0 bases, the J end by 2 bases, with 8 bases between. The CDR3 spans 15 residues. The germline CDR1 and CDR2 sequences are DFQATT and SNEGSKA (reference sequence). The CDR3 here is CSARDWLAGANVLTF. As DNA, the CDR3 is TGCAGTGCTAGAGATTGGCTAGCTGGGGCCAACGTCCTGACTTTC.

This clonotype has a handful of counts. The chain carries TRBV7-6 and TRBJ2-1; D may be TRBD1 or TRBD2 (5 bases each). The V gene's germline CDR1 is SGHVS and CDR2 FNYEAQ. Trimming stripped 3 bases from V and 5 bases from J, with 14 bases between. CDR3 length: 15 residues. The CDR3 protein is CASSFGAEGHNEQFF. The CDR3 DNA sequence: TGTGCCAGCAGCTTCGGGGCCGAGGGTCACAATGAGCAGTTCTTC.

CDR3 sequence: CAIRDTSTDTQYF. CDR3 sequence (DNA): TGTGCCATCAGGGACACCTCCACAGATACGCAGTATTTT. The J gene is TRBJ2-3, the V gene TRBV10-3, with D maybe TRBD1 (5 bases). The CDR3 length is 13 residues. Germline CDR1 is ENHRY and CDR2 is SYGVKD. With 6 bases removed from V and 2 bases from J, the gap between germline ends came to 9 bases.

The chain has TRBV28 and TRBJ1-5; a weak D match, TRBD1 (5 bases). Germline-derived CDR1 and CDR2 are MDHEN and SYDVKM. V was pared by 6 bases and J by 2 bases, with 14 bases between. This CDR3 has 15 amino acids. The CDR3 bases are TGTGCCAGCAGACAGGCCCTGGGGGGCAATCAGCCCCAGCATTTT. Translation gives CASRQALGGNQPQHF.

This clonotype occurred a few times. This chain uses TRBV12-5 with TRBJ2-3; D uncertain. Germline loops: CDR1 LGHNT, CDR2 FRNRAP. This CDR3 is 16 amino acids long. Trimming took 2 bases from V and 4 from J, leaving 16 bases between them. The CDR3 sequence: CASGLLDHQPPDTQYF. Written as DNA, the CDR3 is TGTGCTAGTGGTTTGTTGGATCACCAGCCCCCAGATACGCAGTATTTT.

This clonotype was recorded a few times. V usage is TRBV19 and J usage is TRBJ2-1; 11 bases are a match to TRBD2. Germline trimming cut 3 bases from V and 5 bases from J; bases unmatched to any gene: 6. Germline V CDR1 and CDR2: LNHDA, SQIVND (reference sequence). CDR3 length: 16 residues. This chain's CDR3 is CASSIPTSGGNNEQFF. The CDR3 DNA sequence: TGTGCCAGTAGTATCCCAACTAGCGGGGGAAACAATGAGCAGTTCTTC.

In its sample, this clonotype was seen many times. This chain uses TRBV5-6 with TRBJ2-3, with D tentatively TRBD1 (6 bases). V was cut by 3 bases and J by 1 base, with 15 bases left in between. The CDR3 extends over 16 amino acids. Germline CDR1 is SGHDT and CDR2 is YYEEEE. CDR3 in DNA: TGTGCCAGCAGCTCGACCGGGACATCCCGCACAGATACGCAGTATTTT. It codes for CASSSTGTSRTDTQYF.

This rearrangement joins TRBV30 to TRBJ2-6, with D possibly TRBD1 on 6 matching bases. Trimming removed 3 bases from V and 0 bases from J, with 15 bases in between. Germline V gene lookup returns CDR1 GTSNPN and CDR2 SVGIG (reference sequence). This CDR3 is built from 17 residues. Here the CDR3 reads CAWSANGQLSGANVLTF. In DNA, the CDR3 is TGTGCCTGGAGCGCGAACGGACAGCTCTCTGGGGCCAACGTCCTGACTTTC.

The sample holds a few counts of this clonotype. The gene calls are TRBV5-1 and TRBJ2-7; D is ambiguous. The CDR3 spans 13 residues. Deletions cut 0 bases from V and 7 bases from J, with 11 bases between. Looked up from germline, CDR1 is SGHRS and CDR2 is YFSETQ. CDR3 amino acids: CASSLASAREQYF. In DNA form, the CDR3 reads TGCGCCAGCAGCTTGGCCTCAGCGCGTGAGCAGTACTTC.

This CDR3 reads CASSGATGPNQPQHF. DNA for the CDR3: TGTGCCAGCAGCGGTGCGACAGGGCCCAATCAGCCCCAGCATTTT. This chain joins TRBV7-2 and TRBJ1-5; 7 bases match TRBD1. J was trimmed by 3 bases and V by 5 bases; bases with no gene match: 7. The CDR3 consists of 15 residues. Germline values: CDR1 SGHTA, CDR2 FQGNSA.

V is TRBV28 and J is TRBJ2-1; D is undetermined. This CDR3 region has 13 residues. V lost 2 bases to trimming and J lost 10 bases, with 12 bases between them. Germline V lookup: CDR1 MDHEN, CDR2 SYDVKM. The CDR3 protein is CASSLPPPGEQFF. CDR3 nucleotides: TGTGCCAGCAGTTTACCCCCCCCCGGAGAGCAGTTCTTC.

The CDR3 reads CASSFERQETQYF. The CDR3 coding sequence is TGCGCCAGCAGTTTCGAGCGACAAGAGACCCAGTACTTC. The chain couples TRBV5-1 to TRBJ2-5; D unclear. Deletions cut 5 bases from V and 2 bases from J, with 10 bases between. The CDR3 is made up of 13 amino acids. The germline V gene encodes CDR1 SGHRS and CDR2 YFSETQ. Together with reference TRBV5-1 and TRBJ2-5, the CDR3 gives the full variable domain: KAGVTQTPRYLIKTRGQQVTLSCSPISGHRSVSWYQQTPGQGLQFLFEYFSETQRNKGNFPGRFSGRQFSNSRSEMNVSTLELGDSALYLCASSFERQETQYFGPGTRLLVL.

The chain employs TRBV18 and TRBJ2-7, with 7 nucleotides matching TRBD1. Germline CDR1 reads KGHSH; CDR2 reads LQKENI. The CDR3 is 12 amino acids. Trimming took 10 bases from V and 3 from J; bases not matched to a gene: 6. CDR3 in DNA: TGTGCCACCAGTGGGACAGACTACGAGCAGTACTTC. Translated: CATSGTDYEQYF.

This clonotype was counted between two and nine times. The chain combines TRBV24-1 with TRBJ2-1; D is possibly TRBD2 (6 bases). The CDR3 contains 14 residues. Germline CDR1 and CDR2: KGHDR and SFDVKD. With 5 bases removed from V and 3 bases from J, the gap between germline ends came to 10 bases. In nucleotides, the CDR3 is TGTGCCACCAGTGGGGGGGATAGCTACAATGAGCAGTTCTTC. Its protein product is CATSGGDSYNEQFF.

This clonotype was found many times. V usage is TRBV6-6 and J usage is TRBJ1-5; D perhaps matches TRBD1 (6 bases). Germline loops: CDR1 MNHNY, CDR2 SVGAGI (reference sequence). The CDR3 contains 18 residues. Trimming removed 0 bases at V and 2 bases at J, with 17 bases between. The CDR3 here is CASSYSIGGRSGNQPQHF. For the CDR3, the DNA is TGTGCCAGCAGTTACTCAATCGGGGGGCGGTCAGGCAATCAGCCCCAGCATTTT.

This clonotype was observed at least ten times. The CDR3 DNA reads as TGTGCCAGCTCCGGGACTAGCGGGGCCCCGGGCACAGATACGCAGTATTTT. It translates to CASSGTSGAPGTDTQYF. V gene TRBV5-4 combines with J gene TRBJ2-3, with 13 nucleotides matching TRBD2. The V and J ends lost 7 bases and 1 base, in that order; junction bases with no gene match: 9. The CDR3 loop spans 17 amino acids. Germline CDR1 is SGHNT and CDR2 is YYREEE (reference sequence).

As DNA, the CDR3 is TGCGCCAGCAGCTTGGCCGGGACTAGCCTCAATGAGCAGTTCTTC. Residues: CASSLAGTSLNEQFF. The V call is TRBV5-1, the J call TRBJ2-1; 9 bases match TRBD2. CDR3 length equals 15 residues. The germline CDR1 and CDR2 sequences are SGHRS and YFSETQ. J was trimmed by 6 bases and V by 0 bases; bases with no gene match: 4.

In its sample, this clonotype was seen a few times. The chain joins TRBV5-5 to TRBJ1-5; possibly TRBD1 for D (6 bases). Per germline, CDR1 SGHKS and CDR2 YYEKEE (reference sequence). V lost 2 bases, J lost 0 bases, and 12 bases lay in between. The CDR3 is 16 amino acids. The CDR3 DNA sequence: TGTGCCAGCAGCTTTGGTCAGGGGCTTAGCAATCAGCCCCAGCATTTT. As protein: CASSFGQGLSNQPQHF.

Only a few counts were recorded for this clonotype. The chain couples TRBV28 to TRBJ2-3, with D uncertain. V gave up 4 bases and J gave up 1 base, with 9 bases separating them. CDR1 and CDR2 from the germline V gene are MDHEN and SYDVKM. There are 14 residues in the CDR3. The CDR3 region has the DNA TGTGCCAGCAGTTCCGGGCCTCGCACAGATACGCAGTATTTT. Amino acid sequence: CASSSGPRTDTQYF.

This clonotype was counted a few times. The chain employs TRBV20-1 and TRBJ1-1, with TRBD1 matching 8 bases. The CDR3 length is 13 residues. V shed 3 bases, J shed 1 base, and the junction held 1 base outside the gene matches. The germline V gene has CDR1 DFQATT and CDR2 SNEGSKA (reference sequence). CDR3 sequence (DNA): TGCAGTGCTAGGGGGACAGGGAACACTGAAGCTTTCTTT. Amino acid sequence: CSARGTGNTEAFF.